This T cell receptor (beta chain) originates from a study of blood T cell repertoires in acute mononucleosis (dated by TCRdb to the early 2020s). Background on the whole study: Convalescent samples were collected 5 to 8 months after the acute presentation, representing the memory response. Mean blood EBV load was 3.5 to 4 log10 genome copies per million B cells during acute infection and about 2.8 at convalescence. What the work shows at the level of the full study, not this receptor alone: GLC-BM selection appeared to involve both chains, including public TCRbeta motifs on BV14-BJ2 and BV20-BJ1 alongside a TCRalpha motif on AV5-AJ31. Just around 8.5% of the unique acute clonotypes remained in convalescence, but these persisting clonotypes accounted for most of the response, and new, diverse de novo clonotypes seemingly replaced the other acute clonotypes. With only a few donors in the cohort, group averages were based on very few individuals. The low acute-to-convalescent clonotype overlap might be partly explained by sampling error, because only a fraction of each donor's blood was analyzed.

Total RNA from at least 8,000 sorted tetramer+ CD8 T cells was reverse transcribed into cDNA for TCR profiling. PCR amplification of CDR3 regions used primers annealing to V and J regions and added unique molecular identifiers so that templates could be tracked. TCRalpha and TCRbeta chains were profiled using the immunoSEQ platform, including its sequencing and error-correction standards. Processing in the source paper ran as follows. Clonal copy numbers were corrected for sequencing and PCR errors, and CDR3s were defined according to IMGT conventions. Analysis was restricted to productive rearrangements and performed with immunoSEQ Analyzer versions 2.0 and 3.0, while gene-pairing frequencies underwent further processing in Microsoft Excel. V-J pairings were visualized as Circos plots, and CDR3 motifs were found with MEME plus a custom motifSearch program. The probability of generation of TCR sequences was calculated using the OLGA algorithm. Clonotypes seen at both visits were designated persistent, clonotypes seen only acutely were designated nonpersistent, and clonotypes seen only at convalescence were designated de novo. A public TCR was defined as an amino acid clonotype used by more than one donor. Sourced from immuneACCESS, this table was stored by TCRdb with only in-frame sequences that have V and J called. A share of the clones is absent; for the studies checked, an unresolved V gene accounts for under half, and the remainder has no known explanation. The V and J calls and clone size were taken over from that table, and D and trimming were inferred from the DNA. The sample table records 1,500 to 2,000 clones; around 25% of these occur just once. Of the sample, roughly a quarter is held by the ten largest clones.

In the case of this clone: One base away there is no much larger clone; base qualities are not given.

The CDR3 measures 13 amino acids from cysteine to phenylalanine. Only CDR3 DNA is held: 39 bases, read in frame from base 1. Compared with germline, V lacks 6 bases and J lacks 3 bases; bases without a gene match: 7. The germline V gene supplies CDR1 SQVTM and CDR2 ANQGSEA. In light of the paper, this sample's time point label describes: convalescence about 6 months (5-8 months) after acute presentation (visit 7). Over the course of primary infection, this study followed CD8 T cell responses against two immunodominant EBV epitopes, BRLF1 109 (YVL-BR) and BMLF1 280 (GLC-BM). A positive serum heterophile antibody test and EBV viral capsid antigen-specific IgM indicated primary EBV infection. Total CD8 T cells were first enriched from PBMCs by magnetic positive selection (MACS). Live CD3+ CD8+ tetramer+ cells were sorted on a FACSAria III to over 90% purity. Cells were sorted with a PE-conjugated tetramer loaded with the BMLF1 280-288 peptide. At both acute infection and convalescence, EBV epitope-specific CD8 T cells were tetramer-sorted, and the TCR repertoires of those cells were deep-sequenced directly ex vivo. The donors were a few individuals between about 18 and 30 years old who had clinical acute infectious mononucleosis and laboratory evidence of primary EBV infection. Heparinized peripheral blood was collected when donors presented clinically with mononucleosis symptoms and again about 6 months afterward. Ficoll-Paque density gradient centrifugation was used to isolate PBMCs.

The origin of this receptor is a woman under 30 with infectious mononucleosis caused by EBV. The sequenced sample was EBV GLC epitope tetramer+ CD8+ T cells sorted from PBMCs, obtained during convalescence from infectious mononucleosis. The meaning of the sample's cell subset or site label: CD8 T cells binding tetramer with EBV BMLF1 280-288 peptide (GLC-BM). The chain is made from TRBV29-1 and TRBJ1-1; the junction holds 7 bases that match TRBD1. The nucleotide sequence is given as TGCAGCGTGGGGGGACAGCGCGACACTGAAGCTTTCTTT. This is translated as CSVGGQRDTEAFF.